This entry lists 9 T cell receptor beta chains sequenced from one sample in a study of T-cell memory formation after mild COVID-19. A single record per CDR3 protein comes from TCRdb applying MiXCR to the 5' RACE reads. This table has around 340,000 distinct CDR3 sequences, around a fifth appearing once. Sequenced input: PBMCs or a T cell subset sorted from them (not recorded which). All receptors come from an adult woman who had mild COVID-19 (a few samples of this study predate the infection). Cell type and time point are not known.

V and J are TRBV7-2 and TRBJ2-3; D possibly corresponds to TRBD2 (6 bases). The CDR3 runs to 15 residues. V lost 3 bases and J 1 base, leaving 11 bases between the germline ends. From germline, CDR1 is SGHTA and CDR2 FQGNSA. CDR3 region: CASSFGTLGTDTQYF. The DNA for the CDR3 is TGTGCCAGCAGCTTTGGGACTCTTGGCACAGATACGCAGTATTTT. Together with reference TRBV7-2 and TRBJ2-3, the CDR3 gives the full variable domain: GAGVSQSPSNKVTEKGKDVELRCDPISGHTALYWYRQSLGQGLEFLIYFQGNSAPDKSGLPSDRFSAERTGGSVSTLTIQRTQQEDSAVYLCASSFGTLGTDTQYFGPGTRLTVL.

The rearrangement joins TRBV12-3 or TRBV12-4 to TRBJ1-2; 7 bases line up with TRBD1. There are 14 residues in the CDR3. V lost 5 bases, J lost 2 bases, and 5 bases stayed unmatched. CDR3 in DNA: TGTGCCAGCAGTGGGACAGTGGACAACTATGGCTACACCTTC. It specifies CASSGTVDNYGYTF.

The rearrangement links TRBV4-2 to TRBJ2-1; 14 bases map to TRBD2. J gave up 8 bases and V 0 bases, and 6 bases lay outside the gene matches. The germline V gene encodes CDR1 LGHNA and CDR2 YNFKEQ. The CDR3 is 17 residues long. Here the CDR3 reads CASSQDGTSGSRYEQFF. DNA for the CDR3: TGTGCCAGCAGCCAAGACGGGACTAGCGGGAGCCGTTATGAGCAGTTCTTC.

With regard to this clonotype: At one boundary the junction diverges from the germline segment, which might be a read error. V usage is TRBV18 and J usage is TRBJ2-5; no definite D call. This CDR3 has 13 residues. The germline V gene encodes CDR1 KGHSH and CDR2 LQKENI. The CDR3 DNA reads TGTGCCAGCTCACCAGGGCTGCAAGGGACCCAGTACTTC. Its protein product is CASSPGLQGTQYF.

This clonotype was seen only a few times. This chain links TRBV7-2 with TRBJ2-1; D remains ambiguous. The CDR3 has 15 residues. V was cut by 3 bases and J by 4 bases, with 13 bases left in between. Germline V gene sequence: CDR1 SGHTA, CDR2 FQGNSA. CDR3 in DNA: TGTGCCAGCAGCTTTCCCTTGGGCCGATACAATGAGCAGTTCTTC. Protein: CASSFPLGRYNEQFF.

The V gene is TRBV20-1, the J gene TRBJ2-5; 12 bases map to TRBD2. Germline CDR1 reads DFQATT; CDR2 reads SNEGSKA (reference sequence). The J segment lost 2 bases and the V segment lost 5 bases, leaving 0 bases of the junction unmatched. This CDR3 comprises 13 residues. The CDR3, as DNA: TGCAGTGCTGGGACTAGCGGGCAAGAGACCCAGTACTTC. This gives the protein CSAGTSGQETQYF.

This chain joins TRBV10-3 and TRBJ2-1; TRBD2 matches at 12 bases. J gave up 4 bases and V 6 bases, and 4 bases lay outside the gene matches. CDR1 is ENHRY and CDR2 is SYGVKD in the germline V gene. The CDR3 is made up of 15 amino acids. CDR3 coding DNA: TGTGCCATCAGGGTGACTAGCGGGAGATACAATGAGCAGTTCTTC. As protein: CAIRVTSGRYNEQFF.

This chain connects TRBV24-1 to TRBJ2-7; tentatively, D is TRBD1 (6 bases). Trimming shortened V by 3 bases and J by 0 bases, and 8 bases separated the two germline ends. There are 14 residues in the CDR3. CDR1 is KGHDR, CDR2 SFDVKD, per germline. The CDR3 region is CATSDGGHSYEQYF. The CDR3 region has the DNA TGTGCCACCAGTGATGGGGGCCACTCCTACGAGCAGTACTTC.

This rearrangement joins TRBV24-1 to TRBJ1-2, with D uncertain. The CDR3 runs 15 residues. CDR1 KGHDR and CDR2 SFDVKD come from the germline V gene. V dropped 3 bases and J dropped 6 bases, with 16 bases sitting between them. For the CDR3, the DNA is TGTGCCACCAGTGATGTCCCCGCCATGACGAATGGCTACACCTTC. This translates into CATSDVPAMTNGYTF.